This TCR beta chain derives from a study of T cell responses to AZD1222 COVID-19 vaccine. Study summary: Pooled together were second doses at about 4 or about 12 weeks.

Findings and limits, study-wide: Baseline seropositivity characterized only a handful of AZD1222 recipients. Compared with day 0, the breadth and depth of the Spike-specific TCR repertoire rose significantly after two doses of AZD1222.

V was clipped by 8 bases and J by 0 bases; unmatched bases: 11. Germline values: CDR1 SNHLY, CDR2 FYNNEI. This CDR3 is 18 amino acids long. Sequencing used immunoSEQ multiplex PCR; TCRdb keeps in-frame clones, though not all of them. The sample lists 70,000 to 95,000 clones, over 75% seen once, with 20% to 25% in the top ten. In regard to this clone: The antigen is undetermined.

J is TRBJ2-3 and V is TRBV2; 13 positions agree with TRBD2. This clonotype originated in an adult in good health. The sequencing here drew on peripheral blood, taken on day 0 of AZD1222 vaccination. In nucleotides, the CDR3 is TGTGCCAGCCGCAGATCGGGACTAGCGGGAAGAAGCACAGATACGCAGTATTTT. Translating it yields CASRRSGLAGRSTDTQYF.